This T cell receptor beta chain derives from a study of cytotoxic CD8 clonotypes in ibrutinib-treated CLL. Clones were sequenced by immunoSEQ multiplex PCR, and TCRdb holds only the in-frame ones, with some missing. The sample comprises tens of thousands of clones, around 60% of which are singletons, and approximately 4.7% rests with the top ten. This CDR3 spans 15 amino acids. V was cut by 4 bases and J by 5 bases, with 17 bases left in between. Germline lookup yields CDR1 SGHAT and CDR2 FQNNGV. The source material was PBMCs, sampled before ibrutinib treatment. The rearrangement joins TRBV11-2 to TRBJ2-5; perhaps TRBD2 as D (5 bases). The receptor was isolated from a human donor with chronic lymphocytic leukemia. In nucleotides, the CDR3 is TGTGCCAGCAGCTCATCGAAACCAATAGCGGAGACCCAGTACTTC. This codes for CASSSSKPIAETQYF.